The 19 T cell receptor beta chains in this list originate from one sample, sequenced in a study of blood T cell repertoires in COVID-19. The repertoire was sequenced with immunoSEQ multiplex PCR; TCRdb's copy has only in-frame clones and lacks some. The table has roughly 360,000 clones, 70% to 85% seen once. Sequencing input: peripheral blood. These receptors were taken from a human donor with acute or convalescent COVID-19. The donor label of this sample is uncertain.

The chain links TRBV28 to TRBJ2-5; D uncertain. The germline gives CDR1 MDHEN, CDR2 SYDVKM. Between the trimmed V and J ends, which lost 5 bases and 4 bases, there was a span of 2 bases. The CDR3 sequence is 10 residues long. The DNA of the CDR3 is TGTGCCAGCAGTCTAGAGACCCAGTACTTC. Protein: CASSLETQYF.

The V call is TRBV28, the J call TRBJ1-1; tentatively, D is TRBD1 (6 bases). Trimming pared 6 bases from V and 6 bases from J, leaving 14 bases between. Looked up from germline, CDR1 is MDHEN and CDR2 is SYDVKM. This CDR3 spans 13 amino acids. The CDR3, as DNA: TGTGCCAGCAGGCGGTCAGGGGTCCCTGAAGCTTTCTTT. Translating gives CASRRSGVPEAFF.

This chain links TRBV4-2 with TRBJ2-7; 7 positions match TRBD2. J gave up 2 bases and V 4 bases, and 8 bases lay outside the gene matches. CDR3 size: 15 residues. The germline V gene encodes CDR1 LGHNA and CDR2 YNFKEQ. The chain's CDR3 is CASSPTSATTYEQYF. Written as DNA, the CDR3 is TGTGCCAGCAGCCCCACTAGCGCAACTACCTACGAGCAGTACTTC.

This clone was counted once. The rearrangement links TRBV5-5 to TRBJ2-3, with TRBD2 identical over 15 bases. This CDR3 is 19 amino acids long. Germline V lookup: CDR1 SGHKS, CDR2 YYEKEE (reference sequence). The V and J ends lost 0 bases and 4 bases, in that order; junction bases with no gene match: 9. The CDR3, as DNA: TGTGCCAGCAGCTTGGGTTTTGGACTAGCGGGAGGGCCGTCAGATACGCAGTATTTT. It specifies CASSLGFGLAGGPSDTQYF.

This clone was counted only a few times. The chain couples TRBV6-5 to TRBJ2-7; D might be TRBD2 (6 bases). Per the germline V gene, CDR1 is MNHEY and CDR2 is SVGAGI. With 6 bases removed from V and 3 bases from J, the gap between germline ends came to 18 bases. The CDR3 spans 15 residues. CDR3 residues: CASSWSPGSVYEQYF. The CDR3 region has the DNA TGTGCCAGCAGCTGGTCGCCCGGGAGTGTCTACGAGCAGTACTTC.

This clone was detected a few times. The rearrangement links TRBV6-5 to TRBJ2-7; no firm D call. V shed 0 bases and J shed 0 bases, with 6 bases lying between them. Germline lookup yields CDR1 MNHEY and CDR2 SVGAGI. The CDR3 runs 14 residues. CDR3 sequence (DNA): TGTGCCAGCAGTTACTCGCGACACTCCTACGAGCAGTACTTC. Residues: CASSYSRHSYEQYF.

The chain uses TRBV29-1 and TRBJ2-7, with TRBD2 matching 12 bases. The CDR3 consists of 13 residues. J lost 4 bases, V lost 7 bases, and 5 bases had no gene match. Germline CDR1 reads SQVTM; CDR2 reads ANQGSEA. CDR3 protein: CSAGLAGMYEQYF. The CDR3 nucleotides are TGCAGCGCCGGACTAGCGGGGATGTACGAGCAGTACTTC.

The V and J genes are TRBV7-6 and TRBJ1-3; D not resolved. The ends were cut back, 3 bases at V and 0 bases at J, with 12 bases in the middle. The length of the CDR3 is 16 residues. Germline assignment: CDR1 SGHVS and CDR2 FNYEAQ. The CDR3 DNA reads TGTGCCAGCAGCTTCGGGCGGGCGAGCTCTGGAAACACCATATATTTT. Protein sequence: CASSFGRASSGNTIYF.

J is TRBJ2-1 and V is TRBV6-5; TRBD1 agrees at 10 bases. Germline CDR1 MNHEY, CDR2 SVGAGI. This CDR3 comprises 15 residues. V was clipped by 6 bases and J by 8 bases; unmatched bases: 10. CDR3 residues: CASSRQGAKIDEQFF. DNA of the CDR3: TGTGCCAGCAGCCGACAGGGGGCTAAAATCGATGAGCAGTTCTTC.

This rearrangement joins TRBV19 to TRBJ1-3; no reliable D call. CDR3 length: 16 amino acids. Trimming pared 4 bases from V and 0 bases from J, leaving 13 bases between. CDR1 and CDR2 from the germline V gene are LNHDA and SQIVND (reference sequence). CDR3 bases: TGTGCCAGTAGTACCCGCGCGGGTCTCTCTGGAAACACCATATATTTT. Its protein product is CASSTRAGLSGNTIYF.

Concerning this clone itself: Other DNA sequences from this sample encode an identical CDR3 as well. CDR3 sequence (DNA): TGTGCCAGCTCACCGCAGGGAGGGGAAAAACTGTTTTTT. Protein: CASSPQGGEKLFF. The chain combines TRBV18 with TRBJ1-4; D perhaps matches TRBD1 (5 bases). Trimming took 3 bases from V and 8 from J, leaving 10 bases between them. Germline V gene data show CDR1 as KGHSH and CDR2 as LQKENI. The CDR3 contains 13 residues.

The chain has TRBV19 and TRBJ1-2, with D uncertain. Germline values: CDR1 LNHDA, CDR2 SQIVND (reference sequence). V lost 2 bases and J lost 7, with 14 bases in between. This CDR3 is built from 14 residues. CDR3: CASSISPGGGGYTF. The CDR3, as DNA: TGTGCCAGTAGTATATCGCCCGGCGGTGGTGGCTACACCTTC. Variable domain in full (rest from reference TRBV19 and TRBJ1-2): DGGITQSPKYLFRKEGQNVTLSCEQNLNHDAMYWYRQDPGQGLRLIYYSQIVNDFQKGDIAEGYSVSREKKESFPLTVTSAQKNPTAFYLCASSISPGGGGYTFGSGTRLTVV.

V is TRBV4-2 and J is TRBJ1-6; no firm D call. The CDR3 runs 13 residues. Germline V gene lookup returns CDR1 LGHNA and CDR2 YNFKEQ. V lost 1 base and J 8 bases, leaving 6 bases between the germline ends. The CDR3 protein is CASSQGSDSPLHF. DNA for the CDR3: TGTGCCAGCAGCCAAGGCTCAGATTCACCCCTCCACTTT.

The chain links TRBV5-1 to TRBJ2-7, with D maybe TRBD1 (6 bases). This CDR3 is 16 amino acids long. Germline assignment: CDR1 SGHRS and CDR2 YFSETQ. V lost 0 bases and J 1 base, leaving 14 bases between the germline ends. CDR3: CASSLGSDRASYEQYF. CDR3 bases: TGCGCCAGCAGCTTGGGGTCGGACAGAGCTTCCTACGAGCAGTACTTC.

The DNA for the CDR3 is TGTGCCACCAGCAGAGTCCGGTCTGCATACGAGCAGTACTTC. Amino acid sequence: CATSRVRSAYEQYF. The chain has TRBV15 and TRBJ2-7; D unclear. Trimming took off 1 base at V and 4 bases at J, with 11 bases between the two ends. Germline assignment: CDR1 LNHNV and CDR2 YYDKDF (reference sequence). This CDR3 comprises 14 residues.

The chain combines TRBV19 with TRBJ2-2, with unresolved D. Trimming removed 3 bases at V and 2 bases at J, with 13 bases between. The germline CDR1 and CDR2 sequences are LNHDA and SQIVND (reference sequence). The CDR3 loop spans 16 amino acids. The chain's CDR3 is CASSILAGLNTGELFF. The CDR3 DNA reads as TGTGCCAGTAGTATTTTGGCTGGGCTTAACACCGGGGAGCTGTTTTTT.

This chain uses TRBV30 with TRBJ2-7, with TRBD2 as a possible D gene (7 bases). Germline CDR1 is GTSNPN and CDR2 is SVGIG (reference sequence). The CDR3 covers 16 residues. V was shortened by 3 bases and J by 0 bases, with 18 bases between the two germline ends. CDR3 protein: CAWRGGASVSSYEQYF. CDR3 DNA sequence: TGTGCCTGGAGAGGGGGGGCTAGCGTTTCCTCCTACGAGCAGTACTTC.

The J gene is TRBJ2-1, the V gene TRBV5-4; D might be TRBD2 (6 bases). V lost 10 bases and J 0 bases, leaving 11 bases between the germline ends. Per germline, CDR1 SGHNT and CDR2 YYREEE (reference sequence). CDR3 size: 13 residues. The CDR3 DNA follows: TGTGCCTCAACCGGGAGCTCCTACAATGAGCAGTTCTTC. This translates into CASTGSSYNEQFF.

With regard to this clone: This sample also contains other DNA sequences that code for the same CDR3. The CDR3 reads CSATGSGYTF. DNA for the CDR3: TGCAGTGCTACAGGGTCTGGCTACACCTTC. This chain links TRBV20-1 with TRBJ1-2, with TRBD1 as a possible D gene (5 bases). Between the trimmed V and J ends, which lost 4 bases and 7 bases, there was a span of 7 bases. The germline V gene has CDR1 DFQATT and CDR2 SNEGSKA (reference sequence). This CDR3 comprises 10 residues.